The clone carrying this TCR beta chain was recorded only once. In the naive CD8 group, cells lacked CD45RO and were positively selected for CCR7, so terminally differentiated effector memory CD45RA+ cells were left out. Here immunoSEQ multiplex PCR was the method, and the copy in TCRdb shows in-frame clones only, minus some. The sample lists a few hundred thousand clones, nearly 97% occurring once. This sample stems from a study of shared clonotypes between healthy human individuals. The CDR3 has 16 amino acids. V shed 4 bases, J shed 2 bases, and the junction held 8 bases outside the gene matches. Germline assignment: CDR1 SGHVS and CDR2 FQNEAQ.

The specimen sequenced was naive CD8+ T cells sorted from blood. V and J are TRBV7-8 and TRBJ2-7, with 10 bases matching TRBD1. The source of this sequence is a woman in her twenties or thirties in good health. DNA of the CDR3: TGTGCCAGCAGCTCAAACTCCGGACAGGGGGCCTACGAGCAGTACTTC. It codes for CASSSNSGQGAYEQYF.